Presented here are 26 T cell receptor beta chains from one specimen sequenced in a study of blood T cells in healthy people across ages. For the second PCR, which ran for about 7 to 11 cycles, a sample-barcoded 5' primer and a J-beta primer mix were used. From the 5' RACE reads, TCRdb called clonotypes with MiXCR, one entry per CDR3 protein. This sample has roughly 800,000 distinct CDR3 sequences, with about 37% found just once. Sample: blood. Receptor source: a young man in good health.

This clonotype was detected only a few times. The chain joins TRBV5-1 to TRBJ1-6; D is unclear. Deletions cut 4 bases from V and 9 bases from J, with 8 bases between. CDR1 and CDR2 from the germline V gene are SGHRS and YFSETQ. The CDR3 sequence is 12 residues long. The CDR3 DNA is TGCGCCAGCAGCGAAGACCTTTCACCCCTCCACTTT. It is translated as CASSEDLSPLHF.

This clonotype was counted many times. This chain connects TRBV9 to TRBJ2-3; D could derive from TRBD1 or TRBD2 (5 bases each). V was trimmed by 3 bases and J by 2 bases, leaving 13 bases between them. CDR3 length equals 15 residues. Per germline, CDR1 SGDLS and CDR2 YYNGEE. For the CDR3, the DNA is TGTGCCAGCAGCGCCCGGGACGGACCCACAGATACGCAGTATTTT. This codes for CASSARDGPTDTQYF.

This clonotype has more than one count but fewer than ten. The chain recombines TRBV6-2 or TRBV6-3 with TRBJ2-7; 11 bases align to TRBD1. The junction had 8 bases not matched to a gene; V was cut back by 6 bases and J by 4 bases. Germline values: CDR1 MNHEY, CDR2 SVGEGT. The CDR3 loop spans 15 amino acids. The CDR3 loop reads CASSRRGQGVYEQYF. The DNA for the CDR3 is TGTGCCAGCAGCCGCCGGGGACAGGGGGTTTACGAGCAGTACTTC.

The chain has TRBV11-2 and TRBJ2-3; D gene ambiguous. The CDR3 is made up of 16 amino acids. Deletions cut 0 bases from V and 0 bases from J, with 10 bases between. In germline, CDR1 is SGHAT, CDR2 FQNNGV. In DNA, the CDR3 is TGTGCCAGCAGCTTAGATCCGGCAGGAAGCACAGATACGCAGTATTTT. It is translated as CASSLDPAGSTDTQYF.

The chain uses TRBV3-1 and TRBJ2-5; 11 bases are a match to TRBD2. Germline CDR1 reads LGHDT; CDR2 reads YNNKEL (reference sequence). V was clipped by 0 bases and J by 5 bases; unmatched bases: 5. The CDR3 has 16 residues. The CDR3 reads CASSQDASGGSETQYF. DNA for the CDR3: TGTGCCAGCAGCCAAGATGCTAGCGGGGGGTCGGAGACCCAGTACTTC.

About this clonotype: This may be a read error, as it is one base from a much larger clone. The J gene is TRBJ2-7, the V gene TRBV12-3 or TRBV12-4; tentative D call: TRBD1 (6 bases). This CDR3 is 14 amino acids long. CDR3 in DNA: TGTGCCAGCTCCACAGGGTTCCTCAGGTACGAGCAGCACTTC. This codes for CASSTGFLRYEQHF.

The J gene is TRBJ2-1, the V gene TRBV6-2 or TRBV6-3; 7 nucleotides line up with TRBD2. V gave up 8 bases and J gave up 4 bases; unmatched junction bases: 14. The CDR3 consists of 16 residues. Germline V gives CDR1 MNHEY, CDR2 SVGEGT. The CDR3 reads CASRRQRGGGYNEQFF. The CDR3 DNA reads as TGTGCCAGCCGAAGACAACGGGGCGGGGGATACAATGAGCAGTTCTTC.

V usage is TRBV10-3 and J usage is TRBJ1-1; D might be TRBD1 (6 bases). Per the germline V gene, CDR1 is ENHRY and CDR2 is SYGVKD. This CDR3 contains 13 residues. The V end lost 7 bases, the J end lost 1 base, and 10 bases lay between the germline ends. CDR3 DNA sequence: TGTGCCATCACCATGACAGGGAACACTGAAGCTTTCTTT. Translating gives CAITMTGNTEAFF.

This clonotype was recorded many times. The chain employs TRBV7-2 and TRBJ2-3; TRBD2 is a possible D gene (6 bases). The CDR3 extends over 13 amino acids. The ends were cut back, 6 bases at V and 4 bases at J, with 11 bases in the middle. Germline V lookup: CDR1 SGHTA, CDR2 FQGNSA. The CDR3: CASSLASADTQYF. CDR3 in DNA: TGTGCCAGCAGTTTGGCTAGCGCAGATACGCAGTATTTT.

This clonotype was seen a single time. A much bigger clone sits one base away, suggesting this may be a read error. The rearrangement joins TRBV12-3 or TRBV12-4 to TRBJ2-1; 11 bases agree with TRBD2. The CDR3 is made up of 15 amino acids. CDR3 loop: CAGSGTSGPYNEQFF. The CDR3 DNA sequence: TGTGCCGGCAGCGGGACTAGCGGACCTTACAATGAGCAGTTCTTC.

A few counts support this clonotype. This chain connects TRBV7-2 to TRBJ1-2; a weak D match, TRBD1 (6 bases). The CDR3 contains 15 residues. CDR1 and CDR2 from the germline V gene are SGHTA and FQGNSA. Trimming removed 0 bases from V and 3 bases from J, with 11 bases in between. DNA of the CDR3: TGTGCCAGCAGCTTAGCTGGGGGCGACGACTATGGCTACACCTTC. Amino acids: CASSLAGGDDYGYTF.

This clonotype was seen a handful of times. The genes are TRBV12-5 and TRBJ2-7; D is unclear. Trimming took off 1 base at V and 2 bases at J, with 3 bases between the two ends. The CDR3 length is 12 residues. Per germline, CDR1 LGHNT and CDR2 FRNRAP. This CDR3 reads CASGLDPYEQYF. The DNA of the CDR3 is TGTGCTAGTGGTTTGGATCCCTACGAGCAGTACTTC.

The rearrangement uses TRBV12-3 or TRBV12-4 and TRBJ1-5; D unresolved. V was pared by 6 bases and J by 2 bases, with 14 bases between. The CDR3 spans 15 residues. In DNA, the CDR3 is TGTGCCAGCAGCTGGGCCGGTTGGGGCAATCAGCCCCAGCATTTT. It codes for CASSWAGWGNQPQHF.

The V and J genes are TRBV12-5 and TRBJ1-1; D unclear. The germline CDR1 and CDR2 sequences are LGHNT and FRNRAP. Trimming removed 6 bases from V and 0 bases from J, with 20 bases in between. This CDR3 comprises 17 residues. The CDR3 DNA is TGTGCTAGTGGACCACGGGTCTCAGAAACTATGAACACTGAAGCTTTCTTT. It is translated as CASGPRVSETMNTEAFF.

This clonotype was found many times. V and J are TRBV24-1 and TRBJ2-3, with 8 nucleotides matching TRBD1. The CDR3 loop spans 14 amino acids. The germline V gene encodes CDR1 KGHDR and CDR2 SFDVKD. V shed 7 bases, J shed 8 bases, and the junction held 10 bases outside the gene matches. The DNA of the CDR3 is TGTGCCACCAGCCCGGACAGGGCCGGAGCTACGCAGTATTTT. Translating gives CATSPDRAGATQYF.

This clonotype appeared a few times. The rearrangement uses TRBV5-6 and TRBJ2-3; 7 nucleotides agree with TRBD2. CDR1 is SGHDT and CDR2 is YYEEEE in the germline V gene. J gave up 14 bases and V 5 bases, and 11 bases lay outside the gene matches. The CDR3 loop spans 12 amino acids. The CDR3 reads CASSPIGGVLYF. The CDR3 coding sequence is TGTGCCAGCAGTCCAATTGGGGGGGTCTTGTATTTT.

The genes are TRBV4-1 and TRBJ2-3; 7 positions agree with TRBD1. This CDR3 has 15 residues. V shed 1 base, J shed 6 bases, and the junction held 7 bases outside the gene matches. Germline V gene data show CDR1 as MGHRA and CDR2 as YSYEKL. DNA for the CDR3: TGCGCCAGCAGCCAAGGGGACAGTCTGGGGGATACGCAGTATTTT. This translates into CASSQGDSLGDTQYF.

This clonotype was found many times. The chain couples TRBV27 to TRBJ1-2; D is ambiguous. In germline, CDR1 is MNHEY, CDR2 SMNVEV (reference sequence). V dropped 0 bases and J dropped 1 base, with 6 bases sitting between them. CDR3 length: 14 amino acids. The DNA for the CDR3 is TGTGCCAGCAGTTTATCGAGCAGTAACTATGGCTACACCTTC. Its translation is CASSLSSSNYGYTF.

CDR3 protein: CSAREAGRNTEAFF. Here the CDR3 DNA reads TGCAGTGCTAGAGAGGCGGGGCGGAACACTGAAGCTTTCTTT. The gene calls are TRBV20-1 and TRBJ1-1, with D maybe TRBD1 (5 bases). V shed 0 bases and J shed 1 base, with 9 bases lying between them. Germline values: CDR1 DFQATT, CDR2 SNEGSKA (reference sequence). The CDR3 length is 14 residues.

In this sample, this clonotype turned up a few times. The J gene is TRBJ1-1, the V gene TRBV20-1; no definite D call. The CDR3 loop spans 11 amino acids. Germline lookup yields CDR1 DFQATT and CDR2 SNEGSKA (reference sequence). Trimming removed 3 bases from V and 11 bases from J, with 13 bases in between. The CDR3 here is CSAREDGSAFF. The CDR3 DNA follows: TGCAGTGCTAGGGAGGACGGGTCGGCTTTCTTT.

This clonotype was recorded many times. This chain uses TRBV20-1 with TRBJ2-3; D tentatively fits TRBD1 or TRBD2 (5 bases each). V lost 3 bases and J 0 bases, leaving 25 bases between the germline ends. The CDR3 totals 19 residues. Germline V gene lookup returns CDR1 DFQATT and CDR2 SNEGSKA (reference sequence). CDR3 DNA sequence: TGCAGTGCTAGTCCCCCAACCGGGACCCCCGTCCTGAGCACAGATACGCAGTATTTT. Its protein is CSASPPTGTPVLSTDTQYF.

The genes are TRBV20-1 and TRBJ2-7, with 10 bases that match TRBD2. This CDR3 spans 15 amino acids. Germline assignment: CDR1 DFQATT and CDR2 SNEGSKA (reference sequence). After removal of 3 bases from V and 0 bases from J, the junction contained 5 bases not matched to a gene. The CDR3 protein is CSASELAGHSYEQYF. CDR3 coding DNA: TGCAGTGCTAGTGAACTAGCGGGACACTCCTACGAGCAGTACTTC.

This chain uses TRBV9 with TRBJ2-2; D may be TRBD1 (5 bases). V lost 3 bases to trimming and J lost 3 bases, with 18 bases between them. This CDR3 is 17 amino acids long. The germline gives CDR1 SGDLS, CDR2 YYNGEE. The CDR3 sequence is CASSASGQGKYTGELFF. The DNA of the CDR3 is TGTGCCAGCAGCGCGAGTGGGCAGGGAAAATACACCGGGGAGCTGTTTTTT.

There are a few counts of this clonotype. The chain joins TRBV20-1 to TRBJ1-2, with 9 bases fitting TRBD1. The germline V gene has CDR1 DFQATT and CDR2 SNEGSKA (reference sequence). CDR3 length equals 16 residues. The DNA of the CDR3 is TGCAGCACATTCCCCCGGGACAGGGTTTTGGGCTATGGCTACACCTTC. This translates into CSTFPRDRVLGYGYTF.

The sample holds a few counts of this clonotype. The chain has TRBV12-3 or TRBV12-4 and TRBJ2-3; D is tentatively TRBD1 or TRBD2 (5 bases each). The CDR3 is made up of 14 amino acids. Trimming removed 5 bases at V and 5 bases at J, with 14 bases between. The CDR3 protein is CASSPGPGIDTQYF. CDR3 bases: TGTGCCAGCAGTCCGGGGCCAGGGATAGATACGCAGTATTTT.

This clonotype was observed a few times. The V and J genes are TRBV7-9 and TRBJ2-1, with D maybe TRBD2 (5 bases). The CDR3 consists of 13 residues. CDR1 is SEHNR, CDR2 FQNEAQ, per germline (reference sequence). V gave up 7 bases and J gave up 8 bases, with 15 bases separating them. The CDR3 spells CASTPNSGYEQFF. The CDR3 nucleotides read TGTGCCAGCACGCCGAACAGCGGCTATGAGCAGTTCTTC.